These 25 T cell receptor beta chains were all obtained from the same sample, sequenced in a study of T-cell reconstitution after alpha-beta-depleted transplantation in children. A TCRbeta library incorporating unique molecular identifiers was prepared. TCRdb ran MiXCR on the PCR reads and lists one entry per CDR3 protein. The sample consists of about 490,000 distinct CDR3 sequences, 10% of them appearing once. The starting material was PBMCs, obtained before TCRalphabeta/CD19-depleted stem cell transplant. These receptors were collected from a child younger than 10 with inherited bone marrow failure, due to receive a stem cell transplant.

Worth noting for this clonotype: One base away lies a much larger clone, so this may be a sequencing read error. The chain couples TRBV27 to TRBJ1-2; no definite D call. The CDR3 spans 15 residues. The germline gives CDR1 MNHEY, CDR2 SMNVEV (reference sequence). CDR3 in DNA: TGTGCCGGCAGTCACCAGCCGGGTGTTACTTGGGGCTACACCTTC. Protein: CAGSHQPGVTWGYTF.

The rearrangement links TRBV27 to TRBJ2-7, with unresolved D. V was cut by 3 bases and J by 2 bases, with 11 bases left in between. The CDR3 sequence is 14 residues long. CDR1 is MNHEY and CDR2 is SMNVEV in the germline V gene (reference sequence). CDR3 sequence (DNA): TGTGCCAGCAGTTTGATGAACGGAGCCTACGAGCAGTACTTC. Translated, it gives CASSLMNGAYEQYF.

This clonotype came up many times. CDR3 DNA sequence: TGTGCCAGCAGTTTGGACAGACTATATGGCTACACCTTC. Translated: CASSLDRLYGYTF. The J gene is TRBJ1-2, the V gene TRBV12-3 or TRBV12-4; a weak D match, TRBD1 (6 bases). Trimming removed 3 bases from V and 5 bases from J, with 10 bases in between. There are 13 residues in the CDR3.

This clonotype was detected once. A much larger clone differs from this one at a single base, so this may be a read error. This rearrangement joins TRBV5-1 to TRBJ2-1, with 7 nucleotides matching TRBD2. The length of the CDR3 is 15 residues. Germline V gene data show CDR1 as SGHRS and CDR2 as YFSETQ. DNA for the CDR3: TGCGCCACCAGCTTGTGGTGGGAGGGCCGGGATGAGCAGTTCTTC. Its translation: CATSLWWEGRDEQFF.

In its sample, this clonotype was seen many times. The chain employs TRBV24-1 and TRBJ2-2; D remains ambiguous. Trimming pared 5 bases from V and 8 bases from J, leaving 8 bases between. The V gene's germline CDR1 is KGHDR and CDR2 SFDVKD. This CDR3 has 12 residues. The CDR3 sequence is CATSAIGGELFF. The CDR3 DNA sequence: TGTGCCACCAGTGCTATAGGAGGGGAGCTGTTTTTT.

The chain has TRBV12-3 or TRBV12-4 and TRBJ2-1, with 10 positions matching TRBD2. This CDR3 comprises 15 residues. V shed 3 bases, J shed 5 bases, and the junction held 4 bases outside the gene matches. The CDR3 loop is CASSFSLAGDNEQFF. CDR3 nucleotides: TGTGCCAGCAGTTTCAGCCTAGCGGGGGACAATGAGCAGTTCTTC.

A note on this clonotype: A much larger clone lies one base from this, so it may be a read error. The J gene is TRBJ2-2, the V gene TRBV3-1; D may be TRBD1 (6 bases). Germline-derived CDR1 and CDR2 are LGHDT and YNNKEL (reference sequence). CDR3 length: 14 amino acids. The CDR3 region is CASSQQGNTGQLFF. DNA for the CDR3: TGTGCCAGCAGCCAACAGGGGAACACCGGGCAGCTGTTTTTT.

A few counts support this clonotype. The chain recombines TRBV20-1 with TRBJ2-1; TRBD2 agrees at 11 bases. The CDR3 is made up of 14 amino acids. With V trimmed by 5 bases and J by 6 bases, 6 bases remained unmatched. Germline V gene sequence: CDR1 DFQATT, CDR2 SNEGSKA (reference sequence). CDR3 in amino acids: CSAPGLAERNEQFF. The CDR3, as DNA: TGCAGTGCTCCGGGACTAGCGGAGCGCAATGAGCAGTTCTTC.

The sample holds a few counts of this clonotype. The chain recombines TRBV5-5 with TRBJ2-5; 9 bases line up with TRBD1. Losses at the gene ends were 0 bases for V and 5 bases for J; bases not matched to a gene: 11. Germline values: CDR1 SGHKS, CDR2 YYEKEE (reference sequence). This CDR3 has 17 residues. The CDR3 sequence is CASSLGVSGTGRETQYF. CDR3 coding DNA: TGTGCCAGCAGCTTGGGGGTGTCCGGGACAGGGAGGGAGACCCAGTACTTC.

This clonotype was counted a few times. CDR3 amino acids: CASSLSGSSLNEQFF. The CDR3 nucleotides are TGCGCCAGCAGCCTCTCTGGGTCCAGTTTAAATGAGCAGTTCTTC. The chain links TRBV5-1 to TRBJ2-1, with no clear D. V gave up 4 bases and J gave up 7 bases, with 18 bases separating them. CDR1 is SGHRS and CDR2 is YFSETQ in the germline V gene. The CDR3 spans 15 residues.

This chain connects TRBV20-1 to TRBJ2-7, with 9 bases that match TRBD2. This CDR3 contains 14 residues. V trimming: 5 bases; J trimming: 5 bases; junction bases outside the gene matches: 10. The V gene's germline CDR1 is DFQATT and CDR2 SNEGSKA (reference sequence). The DNA of the CDR3 is TGCAGTGCTCGGCCTGGCGGGAGGGGGAACGAGCAGTACTTC. Its protein product is CSARPGGRGNEQYF.

This clonotype was seen many times. The chain recombines TRBV10-3 with TRBJ1-2, with 10 positions matching TRBD1. CDR1 and CDR2 from the germline V gene are ENHRY and SYGVKD. Trimming at V came to 11 bases and at J to 3 bases, leaving 9 bases not matched to a gene. This CDR3 has 14 residues. CDR3 loop: CAARRQGADYGYTF. For the CDR3, the DNA is TGTGCCGCACGGCGACAGGGGGCCGACTATGGCTACACCTTC.

In this sample, this clonotype turned up once. The rearrangement uses TRBV29-1 and TRBJ2-3, with 7 bases fitting TRBD2. Germline CDR1 is SQVTM and CDR2 is ANQGSEA. This CDR3 region has 17 residues. Germline trimming cut 7 bases from V and 2 bases from J; bases unmatched to any gene: 18. The CDR3 DNA is TGCAGCGCAGCGATACCTTGGGGGAGGGGCCCCACAGATACGCAGTATTTT. Translation gives CSAAIPWGRGPTDTQYF.

The chain employs TRBV24-1 and TRBJ2-1; 14 positions agree with TRBD2. Germline V gene data show CDR1 as KGHDR and CDR2 as SFDVKD. Trimming at V came to 5 bases and at J to 8 bases, leaving 7 bases not matched to a gene. This CDR3 is 16 amino acids long. The CDR3 bases are TGTGCCACCAGTGCCAGACTAGCGGGAGGGACCGATGAGCAGTTCTTC. It specifies CATSARLAGGTDEQFF.

This clonotype came up many times. The chain recombines TRBV20-1 with TRBJ2-1; D gene unclear. CDR1 is DFQATT and CDR2 is SNEGSKA in the germline V gene (reference sequence). This CDR3 is built from 12 residues. V gave up 4 bases and J gave up 4 bases, with 8 bases separating them. This CDR3 is CSATPGYNEQFF. CDR3 DNA: TGCAGTGCTACACCCGGGTACAATGAGCAGTTCTTC.

Many counts were recorded for this clonotype. This chain uses TRBV28 with TRBJ2-1, with TRBD2 identical over 9 bases. The ends lost 5 bases at V and 10 bases at J; junction bases unmatched: 12. This CDR3 has 15 residues. Germline V gene data show CDR1 as MDHEN and CDR2 as SYDVKM. The CDR3 loop is CASSLEAGGFGEQFF. CDR3 nucleotides: TGTGCCAGCAGTCTGGAGGCGGGAGGGTTCGGGGAGCAGTTCTTC.

J is TRBJ2-7 and V is TRBV5-4, with TRBD2 identical over 7 bases. V lost 1 base to trimming and J lost 6 bases; unmatched junction nucleotides: 7. CDR3 size: 14 residues. Germline CDR1 is SGHNT and CDR2 is YYREEE (reference sequence). For the CDR3, the DNA is TGTGCCAGCAGCTTGAGTATGGGGAGGGGCGAGCAGTACTTC. Amino acid sequence: CASSLSMGRGEQYF.

This rearrangement joins TRBV12-5 to TRBJ1-1; a weak D match, TRBD1 (6 bases). The CDR3 is made up of 15 amino acids. The germline V and J ends were trimmed by 5 bases and 0 bases, with 13 bases remaining between them. Germline assignment: CDR1 LGHNT and CDR2 FRNRAP. CDR3: CASGPLRGVNTEAFF. The CDR3, as DNA: TGTGCTAGTGGTCCCCTTAGGGGGGTGAACACTGAAGCTTTCTTT.

This clonotype has ten or more counts. V gene TRBV27 combines with J gene TRBJ2-1; unclear D gene. Trimming stripped 8 bases from V and 7 bases from J, with 12 bases between. This CDR3 is 12 amino acids long. Germline lookup yields CDR1 MNHEY and CDR2 SMNVEV (reference sequence). CDR3 DNA sequence: TGTGCCAGCGGACCCGACCGGAATGAGCAGTTCTTC. It translates to CASGPDRNEQFF.

This clonotype was found many times. CDR3 loop: CASRELRNSPLHF. CDR3 DNA: TGTGCCAGCAGAGAGCTTCGGAATTCACCCCTCCACTTT. V and J are TRBV28 and TRBJ1-6; D not certain. CDR3 length: 13 residues. Germline lookup yields CDR1 MDHEN and CDR2 SYDVKM. V lost 6 bases and J lost 7, with 10 bases in between.

This clonotype turned up a few times. The chain uses TRBV7-2 and TRBJ1-1, with a possible D match to TRBD1 (5 bases). V shed 5 bases and J shed 1 base, with 14 bases lying between them. The CDR3 is 15 amino acids. Germline CDR1 SGHTA, CDR2 FQGNSA. The CDR3 DNA follows: TGTGCCAGCAGCCTCGGAGGGGTTGCGAACACTGAAGCTTTCTTT. This sequence encodes CASSLGGVANTEAFF.

On this clonotype: Since a much larger clone is just one base distant, this may be a read error. The chain combines TRBV7-6 with TRBJ2-1, with 14 bases that match TRBD2. Germline assignment: CDR1 SGHVS and CDR2 FNYEAQ. The ends lost 4 bases at V and 4 bases at J; junction bases unmatched: 0. This CDR3 comprises 15 residues. The CDR3 spells CASSWTSGRYNEQFF. CDR3 in DNA: TGTGCCAGCAGCTGGACTAGCGGGAGGTACAATGAGCAGTTCTTC.

Turning to this clonotype: A read error is possible here, since a much larger clone lies one base away. The chain uses TRBV20-1 and TRBJ2-3; 7 nucleotides line up with TRBD2. The CDR3 is made up of 14 amino acids. The germline V gene encodes CDR1 DFQATT and CDR2 SNEGSKA (reference sequence). V shed 3 bases and J 1 base; nucleotides not matched to a gene: 4. CDR3 amino acids: CSASGRTGTDTQYF. In DNA form, the CDR3 reads TGCAGTGCTAGCGGGAGGACTGGCACAGATACGCAGTATTTT.

This chain uses TRBV6-5 with TRBJ2-7; perhaps TRBD1 as D (6 bases). CDR3 length: 15 residues. Looked up from germline, CDR1 is MNHEY and CDR2 is SVGAGI. The V and J ends lost 0 bases and 0 bases respectively, with 9 bases between them. CDR3 sequence: CASSYSQGHSYEQYF. DNA for the CDR3: TGTGCCAGCAGTTACTCTCAGGGGCACTCCTACGAGCAGTACTTC.

Ten or more counts support this clonotype. This sequence joins TRBV5-1 and TRBJ2-1; TRBD2 is a possible D gene (6 bases). The CDR3 loop spans 16 amino acids. The V gene's germline CDR1 is SGHRS and CDR2 YFSETQ. Trimming took off 4 bases at V and 7 bases at J, with 21 bases between the two ends. As DNA, the CDR3 is TGCGCCAGCAGCCCCCGCGGGCCGGGAGAATGGAATGAGCAGTTCTTC. Its translation: CASSPRGPGEWNEQFF.